The 10 T cell receptor beta chains below were found in one sample sequenced in a study of cytomegalovirus exposure and HLA in healthy donors. The study ran its PCR with 60 Vbeta and 13 Jbeta primers. Assay: immunoSEQ multiplex PCR; the TCRdb copy retains only in-frame clones and omits some. This sample's table has approximately 110,000 clones. Sequenced sample: PBMCs. The receptors come from a man under 40 in good health and CMV-seronegative.

A word on this clone: Distinct nucleotide sequences in the sample also encode this CDR3. The chain couples TRBV19 to TRBJ1-1; D remains ambiguous. Per germline, CDR1 LNHDA and CDR2 SQIVND (reference sequence). The CDR3 length is 13 residues. The V gene lost 5 bases and the J gene lost 1 base, with 8 bases spanning the gap. CDR3 region: CASSFRGNTEAFF. The CDR3 bases are TGTGCCAGTAGTTTTCGGGGGAACACTGAAGCTTTCTTT.

A note on this clone: This specimen includes other DNA sequences encoding the same CDR3. The genes are TRBV2 and TRBJ1-1; D remains unclear. V lost 3 bases to trimming and J lost 2 bases, with 4 bases between them. Germline V gene data show CDR1 as SNHLY and CDR2 as FYNNEI. CDR3 length: 12 residues. The CDR3 nucleotides are TGTGCCAGCAGTGACAGAAACACTGAAGCTTTCTTT. Encoded protein: CASSDRNTEAFF.

The chain links TRBV28 to TRBJ1-2, with 9 bases lining up with TRBD1. The length of the CDR3 is 14 residues. Trimming at V came to 2 bases and at J to 4 bases, leaving 2 bases not matched to a gene. From germline, CDR1 is MDHEN and CDR2 SYDVKM. CDR3 DNA sequence: TGTGCCAGCAGTTTAGGGACAGGGACCTATGGCTACACCTTC. This encodes CASSLGTGTYGYTF.

CDR3 protein: CASSLAQVATYEQYF. The DNA for the CDR3 is TGCGCCAGCAGCTTGGCTCAGGTTGCCACCTACGAGCAGTACTTC. The chain is built from TRBV5-1 and TRBJ2-5; D gene unclear. The DNA end lines up better with TRBJ2-7; the J call may be wrong. CDR1 is SGHRS and CDR2 is YFSETQ in the germline V gene. The CDR3 loop spans 15 amino acids.

V and J are TRBV28 and TRBJ1-4; D possibly corresponds to TRBD1 (5 bases). V gave up 4 bases and J gave up 8 bases, with 8 bases separating them. Germline V lookup: CDR1 MDHEN, CDR2 SYDVKM. This CDR3 comprises 12 residues. For the CDR3, the DNA is TGTGCCAGCAGTTACAGGAGAGAAAAACTGTTTTTT. Its translation: CASSYRREKLFF.

The chain combines TRBV15 with TRBJ2-1, with 7 bases aligning to TRBD1. Germline V gene lookup returns CDR1 LNHNV and CDR2 YYDKDF (reference sequence). The CDR3 runs to 19 residues. Trimming at V came to 3 bases and at J to 1 base, leaving 15 bases not matched to a gene. The DNA of the CDR3 is TGTGCCACCAGCAGGCCCCCGGGACAGCTCCAACAATCCTACAATGAGCAGTTCTTC. Encoded protein: CATSRPPGQLQQSYNEQFF.

V is TRBV25-1 and J is TRBJ2-1, with a possible D match to TRBD2 (5 bases). Germline assignment: CDR1 MGHDK and CDR2 SYGVNS. V lost 2 bases, J lost 7 bases, and 18 bases lay in between. The CDR3 is 16 amino acids. CDR3 sequence (DNA): TGTGCCAGCAGTGAACCTCCGGGCCGCCCGGGGAATGAGCAGTTCTTC. Translated, it gives CASSEPPGRPGNEQFF.

V is TRBV6-1 and J is TRBJ2-3; TRBD2 matches at 7 bases. V lost 1 base and J lost 4; bases outside the gene matches: 5. Germline V gives CDR1 MNHNS, CDR2 SASEGT. CDR3 length: 15 residues. CDR3 sequence reads: CASSEGGGGADTQYF. The CDR3 DNA reads TGTGCCAGCAGTGAAGGTGGGGGGGGAGCAGATACGCAGTATTTT.

V usage is TRBV7-9 and J usage is TRBJ2-7; D not certain. Germline values: CDR1 SEHNR, CDR2 FQNEAQ (reference sequence). The CDR3 runs to 13 residues. Deletions cut 1 base from V and 5 bases from J, with 9 bases between. CDR3 coding DNA: TGTGCCAGCAGCTTAGTCCCCGTTCACGAGCAGTACTTC. It is translated as CASSLVPVHEQYF. The whole variable domain, filled in from reference TRBV7-9 and TRBJ2-7, reads DTGVSQNPRHKITKRGQNVTFRCDPISEHNRLYWYRQTLGQGPEFLTYFQNEAQLEKSRLLSDRFSAERPKGSFSTLEIQRTEQGDSAMYLCASSLVPVHEQYFGPGTRLTVT.

CDR3 in DNA: TGCGCCAGCAGCCAAGCTGAGCAGGCCCTAAATGAAAAACTGTTTTTT. It is translated as CASSQAEQALNEKLFF. This chain connects TRBV4-1 to TRBJ1-4; D ambiguous. This CDR3 spans 16 amino acids. Germline CDR1 MGHRA, CDR2 YSYEKL. Trimming removed 1 base at V and 5 bases at J, with 14 bases between.